This T cell receptor beta chain appears in the sequencing data of a study of cytomegalovirus exposure and HLA in healthy donors. Study background: The 120 or so validation repertoires used a platform that matched the one used for the 600 to 750 first-cohort repertoires, as a later analysis reported. General study results and limits: CMV antigen specificity of a few CMV-associated chains was confirmed in vitro. Across donors, most TCRs were seen rarely, yet some public ones were widespread.

The method was immunoSEQ multiplex PCR; TCRdb's version includes in-frame clones alone and lacks a portion of them. In the table there are around 150,000 clones, 70% to 85% of which are singletons. With respect to this clone: Its target is unknown. Other DNA sequences in this specimen translate into the identical CDR3.

Sequencing was performed on PBMCs. This TCR came from a man aged 25-45 years in good health and CMV-seropositive.

Here the CDR3 DNA reads TGTGCCATCAGGGAAGGTCGGGGTACTGAAGCTTTCTTT. Its translation is CAIREGRGTEAFF. The rearrangement links TRBV10-3 to TRBJ1-1; D unclear. Trimming pared 6 bases from V and 5 bases from J, leaving 13 bases between. This CDR3 is 13 amino acids long. CDR1 and CDR2 from the germline V gene are ENHRY and SYGVKD.